The 15 T cell receptor beta chains in this list originate from one sample, sequenced in a study of T cell responses to AZD1222 COVID-19 vaccine. The assay was immunoSEQ multiplex PCR, and TCRdb's table has in-frame clones only and misses some. The profile shows roughly 130,000 clones, around 94% of them singletons. The sample in question was peripheral blood, obtained on day 0 of AZD1222 vaccination. The receptors were gathered from an adult in good health.

The CDR3 region is CASSTETGANSPLHF. Here the CDR3 DNA reads TGTGCCAGCAGTACCGAGACAGGAGCTAATTCACCCCTCCACTTT. V and J are TRBV2 and TRBJ1-6; D perhaps matches TRBD1 (6 bases). With 5 bases removed from V and 6 bases from J, the gap between germline ends came to 14 bases. Per germline, CDR1 SNHLY and CDR2 FYNNEI. The CDR3 covers 15 residues.

The genes are TRBV19 and TRBJ1-1, with TRBD1 as a possible D gene (5 bases). From germline, CDR1 is LNHDA and CDR2 SQIVND (reference sequence). V lost 6 bases, J lost 6 bases, and 17 bases lay in between. This CDR3 is 14 amino acids long. CDR3 sequence reads: CASSEQAVVAEAFF. The CDR3 DNA reads as TGTGCCAGTAGCGAACAGGCCGTTGTCGCTGAAGCTTTCTTT.

J is TRBJ1-6 and V is TRBV5-5, with 8 bases lining up with TRBD1. Looked up from germline, CDR1 is SGHKS and CDR2 is YYEKEE (reference sequence). Trimming cost V 4 bases and J 7 bases; bases outside gene matches: 10. The CDR3 has 16 amino acids. CDR3 residues: CASSRETGENNSPLHF. Written as DNA, the CDR3 is TGTGCCAGCAGCCGGGAGACAGGGGAGAACAATTCACCCCTCCACTTT.

The rearrangement uses TRBV7-6 and TRBJ1-2, with TRBD1 matching 8 bases. Germline CDR1 and CDR2: SGHVS and FNYEAQ. This CDR3 is built from 15 residues. Germline trimming cut 5 bases from V and 2 bases from J; bases unmatched to any gene: 7. The DNA of the CDR3 is TGTGCCAGCAGCATTGGACAGGGAGCCAACTATGGCTACACCTTC. This encodes CASSIGQGANYGYTF.

The chain uses TRBV6-5 and TRBJ1-3, with D possibly matching TRBD1 (5 bases). CDR3 length: 14 amino acids. CDR1 and CDR2 from the germline V gene are MNHEY and SVGAGI. V dropped 7 bases and J dropped 1 base, with 11 bases sitting between them. The CDR3 spells CASKKGISGNTIYF. The CDR3 DNA is TGTGCCAGCAAAAAGGGGATTTCTGGAAACACCATATATTTT.

The chain links TRBV6-1 to TRBJ1-3; D is unclear. The CDR3 loop spans 14 amino acids. Trimming cost V 0 bases and J 4 bases, with 7 bases left between them. In germline, CDR1 is MNHNS, CDR2 SASEGT. The CDR3 loop reads CASSEATRGNTIYF. The CDR3 DNA reads TGTGCCAGCAGTGAAGCGACACGCGGAAACACCATATATTTT.

This clone is a singleton in its sample. The chain employs TRBV4-3 and TRBJ2-7; possible D gene TRBD1, 5 bases. The CDR3 is 16 residues long. Germline CDR1 and CDR2: LGHNA and YSLEER. Between the trimmed V and J ends, which lost 0 bases and 0 bases, there was a span of 12 bases. CDR3 coding DNA: TGCGCCAGCAGCCAAGAGGCAGGGATAAGCTCCTACGAGCAGTACTTC. Encoded protein: CASSQEAGISSYEQYF.

CDR3 in DNA: TGTGCCAGCAGTATCCAACCGGGAACCTATGGTTCACCCCTCCACTTT. Translation: CASSIQPGTYGSPLHF. J is TRBJ1-6 and V is TRBV27; D is unclear. CDR3 length: 16 residues. Germline V gives CDR1 MNHEY, CDR2 SMNVEV (reference sequence). Trimming took 5 bases from V and 9 from J, leaving 20 bases between them.

The rearrangement joins TRBV12-3 or TRBV12-4 to TRBJ1-2; the D is unclear. The V gene lost 3 bases and the J gene lost 7 bases, with 9 bases spanning the gap. The CDR3 consists of 12 residues. CDR3 nucleotide sequence: TGTGCCAGCAGTTTCGGGGAGGTTGGCTACACCTTC. Translation: CASSFGEVGYTF.

V gene TRBV5-1 combines with J gene TRBJ2-2, with D unclear. This CDR3 region has 18 residues. Trimming cost V 2 bases and J 1 base, with 18 bases left between them. Germline V gene sequence: CDR1 SGHRS, CDR2 YFSETQ. CDR3 protein: CASSFYLRGPVNTGELFF. CDR3 DNA: TGCGCCAGCAGCTTTTACTTACGAGGACCGGTGAACACCGGGGAGCTGTTTTTT.

This chain uses TRBV7-9 with TRBJ1-4, with unresolved D. The germline V and J ends were trimmed by 0 bases and 8 bases, with 13 bases remaining between them. The germline CDR1 and CDR2 sequences are SEHNR and FQNEAQ (reference sequence). The CDR3 contains 15 residues. The CDR3 DNA follows: TGTGCCAGCAGCTTAGCGGGCGGGGAGGGCGAAAAACTGTTTTTT. It codes for CASSLAGGEGEKLFF.

The CDR3 sequence: CASSYLGTDTQYF. The CDR3 DNA sequence: TGTGCCAGCAGTTACTTGGGTACAGATACGCAGTATTTT. The chain joins TRBV6-5 to TRBJ2-3; D is uncertain. The CDR3 extends over 13 amino acids. The germline gives CDR1 MNHEY, CDR2 SVGAGI. Trimming removed 1 base at V and 3 bases at J, with 5 bases between.

This sequence joins TRBV10-3 and TRBJ2-3, with TRBD2 identical over 11 bases. The trim removed 6 bases at V and 5 bases at J, leaving 4 bases unmatched. The CDR3 contains 14 residues. Germline CDR1 is ENHRY and CDR2 is SYGVKD. CDR3 nucleotides: TGTGCCATCAGAACTAGCGGGAGTGTAGATACGCAGTATTTT. As protein: CAIRTSGSVDTQYF.

This clone has just one count. The chain employs TRBV6-6 and TRBJ1-1; 11 nucleotides agree with TRBD1. Germline-derived CDR1 and CDR2 are MNHNY and SVGAGI (reference sequence). The CDR3 covers 16 residues. J gave up 1 base and V 6 bases, and 7 bases lay outside the gene matches. CDR3 coding DNA: TGTGCCAGCAGGGACAGGGGGCGCTTGGGGAACACTGAAGCTTTCTTT. It codes for CASRDRGRLGNTEAFF.

A single count supports this clone. The chain is built from TRBV6-1 and TRBJ1-2, with 8 bases identical to TRBD1. The CDR3 runs 13 residues. Losses at the gene ends were 2 bases for V and 7 bases for J; bases not matched to a gene: 3. Germline V gene data show CDR1 as MNHNS and CDR2 as SASEGT. The CDR3 bases are TGTGCCAGCAGTGAACAGGGGGCTGGTGGCTACACCTTC. Residues: CASSEQGAGGYTF.